The rows below give T cell receptor beta chains drawn from one sample of a study of blood T cells in healthy people across ages. TCRdb used MiXCR to reprocess the 5' RACE reads, holding one entry per CDR3 protein. The sample records about 680,000 distinct CDR3 sequences, about half being singletons. The sequencing input was blood. The origin of the receptors is a woman aged 55-75 years in good health. Each CDR3 is given with its conserved first and last residue. The size entry is marked missing in some rows and otherwise reads once, few, many or a size class.

V,size,J,CDR3
TRBV7-9,few,TRBJ1-2,CASSLVEYGYTF
TRBV7-8,-,TRBJ1-6,CASSNRDVGGYNSPLHF
TRBV11-2,once,TRBJ2-1,CASSFLSTSGSYNEQFF
TRBV11-2,few,TRBJ2-7,CASSFRLAGGMKSYEQYF
TRBV28,few,TRBJ1-1,CASSMNTEAFF
TRBV7-2,few,TRBJ2-7,CASSPRTLSSDEQYF
TRBV7-2,-,TRBJ2-7,CASSLVAGGVYYEQYF
TRBV7-3,-,TRBJ2-2,CASSLDSAGELFF
TRBV20-1,few,TRBJ2-4,CSATLTSVKNIQYF
TRBV28,-,TRBJ2-7,CAGSLEGALGEQYF
TRBV28,few,TRBJ1-5,CASSLHQGKSNQPQHF
TRBV6-6,-,TRBJ1-6,CASSQTGDSPLHF
TRBV12-3/TRBV12-4,few,TRBJ2-7,CASSKQGAIIYEQYF
TRBV10-3,-,TRBJ1-6,CAIRDRGQLSPLHF
TRBV4-2,few,TRBJ2-1,CASSPTSGINEQFF
TRBV27,-,TRBJ2-5,CASSLLALTSGSMNEQYF
TRBV11-3,-,TRBJ2-1,CASSQRSGYNEQFF
TRBV6-5,-,-,CASSQTGYAYEQYF